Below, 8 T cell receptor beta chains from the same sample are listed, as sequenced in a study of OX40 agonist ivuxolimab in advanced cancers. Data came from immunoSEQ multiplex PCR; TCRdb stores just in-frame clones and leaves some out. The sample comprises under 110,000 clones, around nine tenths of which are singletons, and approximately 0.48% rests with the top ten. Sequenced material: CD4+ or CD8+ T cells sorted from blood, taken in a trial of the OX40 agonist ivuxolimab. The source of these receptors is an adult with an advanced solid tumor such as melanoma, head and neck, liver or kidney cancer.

This CDR3 is CASSYGRTQYF. CDR3 in DNA: TGTGCCAGCAGTTATGGGAGGACCCAGTACTTC. The V call is TRBV6-5, the J call TRBJ2-5; D is perhaps TRBD2 (5 bases). V lost 3 bases and J 7 bases, leaving 6 bases between the germline ends. The CDR3 sequence is 11 residues long. The V gene's germline CDR1 is MNHEY and CDR2 SVGAGI.

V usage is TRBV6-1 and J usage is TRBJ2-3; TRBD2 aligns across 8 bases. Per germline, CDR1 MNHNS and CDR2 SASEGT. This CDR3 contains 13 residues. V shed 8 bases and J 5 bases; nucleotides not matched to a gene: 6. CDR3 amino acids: CASVGLAGDTQYF. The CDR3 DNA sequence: TGTGCCAGCGTAGGGCTAGCGGGAGATACGCAGTATTTT.

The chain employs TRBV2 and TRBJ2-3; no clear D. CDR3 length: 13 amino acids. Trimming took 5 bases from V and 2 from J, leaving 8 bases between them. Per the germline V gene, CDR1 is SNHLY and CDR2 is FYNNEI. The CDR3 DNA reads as TGTGCCAGCAGTCCCGAGCCCACAGATACGCAGTATTTT. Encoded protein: CASSPEPTDTQYF.

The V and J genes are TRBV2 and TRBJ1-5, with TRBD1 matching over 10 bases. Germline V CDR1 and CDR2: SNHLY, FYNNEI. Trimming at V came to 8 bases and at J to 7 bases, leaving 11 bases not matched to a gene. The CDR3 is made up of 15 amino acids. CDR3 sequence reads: CASGWTGGLVQPQHF. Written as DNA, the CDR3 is TGTGCCAGCGGGTGGACAGGGGGACTTGTGCAGCCCCAGCATTTT.

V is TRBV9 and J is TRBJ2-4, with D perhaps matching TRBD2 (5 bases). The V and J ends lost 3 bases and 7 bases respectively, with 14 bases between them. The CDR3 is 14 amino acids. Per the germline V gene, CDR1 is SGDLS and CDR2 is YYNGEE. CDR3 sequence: CASSARRTTNIQYF. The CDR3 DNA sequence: TGTGCCAGCAGCGCACGGAGGACGACCAACATTCAGTACTTC. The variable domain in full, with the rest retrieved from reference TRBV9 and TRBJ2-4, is DSGVTQTPKHLITATGQRVTLRCSPRSGDLSVYWYQQSLDQGLQFLIQYYNGEERAKGNILERFSAQQFPDLHSELNLSSLELGDSALYFCASSARRTTNIQYFGAGTRLSVL.

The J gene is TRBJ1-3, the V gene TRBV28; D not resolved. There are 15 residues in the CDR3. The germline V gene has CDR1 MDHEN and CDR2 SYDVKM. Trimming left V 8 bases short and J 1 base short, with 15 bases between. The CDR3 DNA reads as TGTGCCAGCGAACCTTTGTTGAAATCTGGAAACACCATATATTTT. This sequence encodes CASEPLLKSGNTIYF. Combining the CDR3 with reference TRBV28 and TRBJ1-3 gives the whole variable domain DVKVTQSSRYLVKRTGEKVFLECVQDMDHENMFWYRQDPGLGLRLIYFSYDVKMKEKGDIPEGYSVSREKKERFSLILESASTNQTSMYLCASEPLLKSGNTIYFGEGSWLTVV.

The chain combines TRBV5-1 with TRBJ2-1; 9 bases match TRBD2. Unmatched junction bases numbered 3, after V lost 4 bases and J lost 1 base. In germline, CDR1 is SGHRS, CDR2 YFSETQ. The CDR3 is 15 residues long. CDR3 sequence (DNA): TGCGCCAGCAGCGGGGGACTAGCTTCCTACAATGAGCAGTTCTTC. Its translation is CASSGGLASYNEQFF.

In DNA, the CDR3 is TGCAGCGTTGCTGGCTCACAGGGGGCAGGCACTGAAGCTTTCTTT. Its protein is CSVAGSQGAGTEAFF. This chain joins TRBV29-1 and TRBJ1-1; 9 bases are a match to TRBD1. This CDR3 comprises 15 residues. Germline V gene lookup returns CDR1 SQVTM and CDR2 ANQGSEA. J was trimmed by 4 bases and V by 4 bases; bases with no gene match: 10.